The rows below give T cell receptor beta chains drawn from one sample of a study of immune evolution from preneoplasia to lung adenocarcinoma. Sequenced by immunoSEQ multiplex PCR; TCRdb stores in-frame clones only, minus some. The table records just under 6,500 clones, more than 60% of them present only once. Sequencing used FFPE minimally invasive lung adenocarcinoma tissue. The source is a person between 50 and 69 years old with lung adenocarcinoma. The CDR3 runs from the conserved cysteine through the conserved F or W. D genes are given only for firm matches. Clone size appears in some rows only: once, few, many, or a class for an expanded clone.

CDR3 protein: CASSEGELYNYGYTF
CDR3 DNA: TGTGCCAGCAGTGAAGGGGAGCTATATAACTATGGCTACACCTTC
V gene: TRBV2
D gene: .
clone size: .
J gene: TRBJ1-2

CDR3 protein: CASTSPRGNYGYTF
CDR3 DNA: TGTGCCAGCACTTCGCCCAGGGGTAACTATGGCTACACCTTC
V gene: TRBV6-1
D gene: .
clone size: .
J gene: TRBJ1-2

CDR3 protein: CASSLRGDSNEKLFF
CDR3 DNA: TGTGCCAGCAGCTTGCGAGGGGACAGTAATGAAAAACTGTTTTTT
V gene: TRBV5-4
D gene: TRBD1
clone size: .
J gene: TRBJ1-4

CDR3 protein: CATSRDVGVETQYF
CDR3 DNA: TGTGCCACCAGCAGAGATGTGGGAGTTGAGACCCAGTACTTC
V gene: TRBV15
D gene: .
clone size: .
J gene: TRBJ2-5

CDR3 protein: CASSLTGGVGDTQYF
CDR3 DNA: TGCGCCAGCAGCTTGACGGGGGGAGTCGGGGATACGCAGTATTTT
V gene: TRBV5-1
D gene: TRBD2
clone size: .
J gene: TRBJ2-3

CDR3 protein: CASSLAGVNTEAFF
CDR3 DNA: TGTGCCAGCAGCTTAGCGGGAGTGAACACTGAAGCTTTCTTT
V gene: TRBV7-6
D gene: .
clone size: large
J gene: TRBJ1-1

CDR3 protein: CASSLGWTFLRDTGELFF
CDR3 DNA: TGTGCCAGCAGCTTAGGGTGGACATTCTTACGAGACACCGGGGAGCTGTTTTTT
V gene: TRBV11-2
D gene: .
clone size: .
J gene: TRBJ2-2

CDR3 protein: CAISMDRGYEQYF
CDR3 DNA: TGTGCCATCAGCATGGACAGGGGGTACGAGCAGTACTTC
V gene: TRBV10-3
D gene: TRBD1
clone size: .
J gene: TRBJ2-7

CDR3 protein: CASSSPSSQGTNEKLFF
CDR3 DNA: TGTGCCAGCAGCTCGCCGTCCTCACAGGGAACTAATGAAAAACTGTTTTTT
V gene: TRBV28
D gene: .
clone size: .
J gene: TRBJ1-4

CDR3 protein: CASSLSGLSSYEQYF
CDR3 DNA: TGCGCCAGCAGCCTCTCGGGACTGAGCTCCTACGAGCAGTACTTC
V gene: TRBV4-1
D gene: .
clone size: .
J gene: TRBJ2-7

CDR3 protein: CASSPQLSGNTIYF
CDR3 DNA: TGTGCCAGCAGCCCCCAGCTCTCTGGAAACACCATATATTTT
V gene: TRBV14
D gene: .
clone size: .
J gene: TRBJ1-3

CDR3 protein: CASSPGLGSNEQFF
CDR3 DNA: TGTGCCAGCTCACCCGGACTCGGGAGCAATGAGCAGTTCTTC
V gene: TRBV18
D gene: .
clone size: once
J gene: TRBJ2-1

CDR3 protein: CARAPGGYTF
CDR3 DNA: TGTGCCCGTGCGCCAGGGGGCTACACCTTC
V gene: TRBV27
D gene: .
clone size: .
J gene: TRBJ1-2

CDR3 protein: CASQSAGLGDTQYF
CDR3 DNA: TGTGCCAGTCAGTCCGCGGGCCTGGGAGATACGCAGTATTTT
V gene: TRBV19
D gene: .
clone size: .
J gene: TRBJ2-3

CDR3 protein: CASSRGTDGTGELFF
CDR3 DNA: TGTGCCAGCAGTCGAGGGACAGACGGCACCGGGGAGCTGTTTTTT
V gene: TRBV25-1
D gene: TRBD1
clone size: .
J gene: TRBJ2-2

CDR3 protein: CASSIKGSTEAFF
CDR3 DNA: TGTGCCAGCAGCATTAAGGGGAGCACTGAAGCTTTCTTT
V gene: TRBV7-9
D gene: .
clone size: .
J gene: TRBJ1-1

CDR3 protein: CASSLAGVNTEAFF
CDR3 DNA: TGTGCCAGCAGCTTAGCTGGGGTTAATACTGAAGCTTTCTTT
V gene: TRBV7-6
D gene: .
clone size: few
J gene: TRBJ1-1

CDR3 protein: CASSQDRGSEKLFF
CDR3 DNA: TGTGCCAGCAGCCAGGACAGGGGAAGTGAAAAACTGTTTTTT
V gene: TRBV9
D gene: TRBD1
clone size: .
J gene: TRBJ1-4

CDR3 protein: CASSLSRGLPQYF
CDR3 DNA: TGTGCCAGCAGTTTAAGCAGGGGGCTTCCTCAGTACTTC
V gene: TRBV27
D gene: TRBD1
clone size: .
J gene: TRBJ2-5

CDR3 protein: CASSLRGGGRDGYTF
CDR3 DNA: TGTGCCAGCAGCTTAAGAGGGGGCGGTAGAGATGGCTACACCTTC
V gene: TRBV13
D gene: TRBD1
clone size: .
J gene: TRBJ1-2

CDR3 protein: CASSPDWGAQETQYF
CDR3 DNA: TGTGCCAGCTCACCGGATTGGGGGGCCCAGGAGACCCAGTACTTC
V gene: TRBV18
D gene: .
clone size: .
J gene: TRBJ2-5

CDR3 protein: CSARRGDTQYF
CDR3 DNA: TGCAGCGCCCGAAGGGGGGATACGCAGTATTTT
V gene: TRBV29-1
D gene: .
clone size: .
J gene: TRBJ2-3

CDR3 protein: CASITTGYGNTIYF
CDR3 DNA: TGTGCCAGCATTACTACAGGGTACGGAAACACCATATATTTT
V gene: TRBV6-6
D gene: .
clone size: few
J gene: TRBJ1-3

CDR3 protein: CAISDTTGFDSNYGYTF
CDR3 DNA: TGTGCCATCAGTGATACGACAGGGTTTGATTCTAACTATGGCTACACCTTC
V gene: TRBV10-3
D gene: TRBD1
clone size: .
J gene: TRBJ1-2

CDR3 protein: CASSYSGVLTEQYF
CDR3 DNA: TGTGCCAGCAGTTATTCGGGGGTCCTTACCGAGCAGTACTTC
V gene: TRBV6-6
D gene: .
clone size: .
J gene: TRBJ2-7

CDR3 protein: CASSFGQGGVEQYF
CDR3 DNA: TGTGCCAGCAGTTTCGGACAGGGGGGGGTAGAGCAGTACTTC
V gene: TRBV2
D gene: TRBD1
clone size: .
J gene: TRBJ2-7

CDR3 protein: CASTTSPGYEQYF
CDR3 DNA: TGTGCCAGCACGACTTCTCCAGGCTACGAGCAGTACTTC
V gene: TRBV6-1
D gene: .
clone size: .
J gene: TRBJ2-7

CDR3 protein: CASSSRLHLGVEKLFF
CDR3 DNA: TGTGCCAGCAGTTCACGACTGCACCTGGGGGTGGAAAAACTGTTTTTT
V gene: TRBV28
D gene: .
clone size: .
J gene: TRBJ1-4

CDR3 protein: CASSGGTGELSEQYF
CDR3 DNA: TGTGCCAGCAGCGGCGGGACAGGGGAGTTATCCGAGCAGTACTTC
V gene: TRBV9
D gene: TRBD1
clone size: .
J gene: TRBJ2-7